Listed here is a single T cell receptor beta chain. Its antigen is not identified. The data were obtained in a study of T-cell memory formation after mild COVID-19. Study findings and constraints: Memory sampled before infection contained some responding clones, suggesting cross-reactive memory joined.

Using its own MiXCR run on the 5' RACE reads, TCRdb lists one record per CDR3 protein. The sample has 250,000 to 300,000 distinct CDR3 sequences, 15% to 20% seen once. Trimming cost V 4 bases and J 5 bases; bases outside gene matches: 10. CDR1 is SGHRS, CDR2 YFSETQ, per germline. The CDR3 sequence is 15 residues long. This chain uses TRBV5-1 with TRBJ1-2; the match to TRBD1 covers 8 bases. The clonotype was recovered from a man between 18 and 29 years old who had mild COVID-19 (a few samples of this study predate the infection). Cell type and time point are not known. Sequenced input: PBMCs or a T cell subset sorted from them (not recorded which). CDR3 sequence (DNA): TGCGCCAGCAGCGAGTCGACAGGGGTGAGGTATGGCTACACCTTC. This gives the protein CASSESTGVRYGYTF.